This TCR beta chain stems from a study of human T cells and chemical hapten exposure. Ten or more counts support this clonotype. Separate cDNA molecules received unique molecular identifiers, which the library attached to them. Each CDR3 protein gets one entry after TCRdb re-called the RACE reads with MiXCR. The repertoire consists of 380,000 or so distinct CDR3 sequences, with roughly 5% occurring once and the leading ten covering approximately 2.1%. The length of the CDR3 is 15 residues. V shed 5 bases and J shed 0 bases, with 11 bases lying between them. Sample time point: patch test 1, 2 weeks after DPC sensitization. Described treatment: therapeutic diphenylcyclopropenone sensitization with weekly scalp DPC.

The gene calls are TRBV12-3 or TRBV12-4 and TRBJ1-5; D is undetermined. This receptor was taken from a woman between 45 and 65 years old with alopecia areata. Some clones in this sample may be carry-over from other donors' samples. The sample in question was whole blood, obtained in connection with sensitization to the hapten diphenylcyclopropenone (DPC). CDR3 in DNA: TGTGCCAGCAGTCCGGACGGGTATAGCAATCAGCCCCAGCATTTT. Translation gives CASSPDGYSNQPQHF.